These T cell receptor beta chains were read from a single sample in a study of read filtering for tumor transcriptome and immune sequencing. From the reads, TCRdb called clonotypes with MiXCR, one entry per CDR3 protein. Among about 30,000 distinct CDR3 sequences listed, about 18% were seen once. Sequenced material: a population of CD138-negative cells sorted from bone marrow. Receptor source: a donor at least 40 years old with multiple myeloma. Both conserved end residues are part of each CDR3. D genes are given only for firm matches. For some rows the clone size is stated as once, few or many, or as a class when expanded; others skip it.

j_call d_call v_call clone_size cdr3_aa cdr3_nt
TRBJ2-7 TRBD1 TRBV20-1 many CSSNREGTGYEQYF TGCAGTTCCAACCGTGAGGGGACAGGCTACGAGCAGTACTTC
TRBJ2-1 . TRBV20-1 medium-sized CSAGVPNREQFF TGCAGTGCGGGGGTCCCCAATCGTGAGCAGTTCTTC
TRBJ2-1 TRBD2 TRBV24-1 many CATSTVGLAGGLEQFF TGTGCCACCAGTACCGTGGGACTAGCGGGAGGGCTTGAGCAGTTCTTC
TRBJ1-1 . TRBV24-1 many CATSDLLQGQGNTEAFF TGTGCCACCAGTGATTTGCTACAAGGGCAGGGGAACACTGAAGCTTTCTTT
TRBJ2-7 TRBD2 TRBV20-1 . CSARGLTSGMTYEQYF TGCAGTGCTAGGGGATTAACTAGCGGGATGACCTACGAGCAGTACTTC
TRBJ2-7 . TRBV6-1 many CASSPARGNEQYF TGTGCCAGCAGCCCAGCTAGAGGGAACGAGCAGTACTTC
TRBJ1-4 TRBD1 TRBV7-9 many CASSLGTGINRRGEKLFF TGTGCCAGCAGCCTCGGGACAGGGATCAATCGACGAGGTGAAAAACTGTTTTTT
TRBJ2-3 . TRBV19 many CASSTPWAADTQYF TGTGCCAGTAGTACCCCTTGGGCGGCAGATACGCAGTATTTT
TRBJ1-4 . TRBV13 many CASSLFGGQGLEKLFF TGTGCCAGCAGCCTCTTCGGGGGGCAGGGTCTTGAAAAACTGTTTTTT
TRBJ2-7 TRBD2 TRBV4-2 few CASSQDYRGRVHEQYF TGTGCCAGCAGCCAAGATTACCGCGGGAGGGTCCACGAGCAGTACTTC
TRBJ2-1 . TRBV7-9 many CASSLGRYNEQFF TGTGCCAGCAGCTTAGGCAGGTACAATGAGCAGTTCTTC
TRBJ2-3 . TRBV5-1 . CASSSDSFIDTQYF TGCGCCAGCAGCTCCGACTCGTTCATAGATACGCAGTACTTT
TRBJ1-1 . TRBV4-2 many CASSQDAGMDTEAFF TGTGCCAGCAGCCAAGATGCAGGGATGGACACTGAAGCTTTCTTT
TRBJ2-1 TRBD2 TRBV10-1 once CASGQGLAGVNGQFF TGCGCCAGCGGTCAGGGACTAGCGGGGGTCAATGGGCAGTTCTTC
TRBJ2-7 TRBD2 TRBV19 many CASSPSVGGSYEQYF TGTGCCAGTAGTCCCTCGGTCGGCGGGAGCTACGAGCAGTACTTC
TRBJ2-7 . TRBV27 . CASRGVGCEQYF TGTGCCAGCAGGGGGGTCGGCTGCGAGCAGTACTTC
TRBJ2-7 . TRBV29-1 . CSVGGVATYEQDF TGCAGCGTTGGGGGAGTAGCGACCTACGAGCAGGACTTC
TRBJ2-1 . TRBV28 many CASSLGQSVPYNEQFVYNEQFF TGTGCCAGCAGTCTAGGACAGTCAGTACCCTACAATGAGCAGTTCGTCTACAATGAGCAGTTCTTC
TRBJ2-1 . TRBV11-2 many CASSLSGMNEQFF TGTGCCAGCAGCTTATCGGGCATGAATGAGCAGTTCTTC
TRBJ2-6 . TRBV4-1 many CASSQEKPDLFAGANVLTF TGCGCCAGCAGCCAAGAAAAACCGGATCTTTTCGCTGGGGCCAACGTCCTGACTTTC
TRBJ2-1 . TRBV20-1 many CSARDEGEQGYNEQFF TGCAGTGCTAGAGACGAAGGGGAGCAGGGCTACAATGAGCAGTTCTTC
TRBJ2-3 TRBD2 TRBV6-2/TRBV6-3 . CASSYSGRVGSTSTDTQYF TGTGCCAGCAGTTACTCGGGGAGGGTGGGCTCGACTTCCACAGATACGCAGTATTTT
TRBJ2-5 . TRBV4-2 many CASSQGSDSNSETQYF TGTGCCAGCAGCCAAGGTTCGGATTCGAACTCGGAGACCCAGTACTTC
TRBJ2-3 TRBD2 TRBV19 . CASSGRADTQYF TGTGCCAGTAGCGGGAGGGCAGATACGCAGTATTTT
TRBJ2-5 . TRBV29-1 many CSVLEIQETQYF TGCAGCGTTTTAGAAATCCAAGAGACCCAGTACTTC
TRBJ2-7 . TRBV12-3/TRBV12-4 few CASSLSRGSYEQYF TGTGCCAGCAGCCTAAGTAGGGGCTCCTACGAGCAGTACTTC
TRBJ1-2 . TRBV3-1 . CASSPRGQVGGYTF TGTGCCAGCAGCCCAAGGGGTCAGGTTGGAGGCTACACCTTC
TRBJ2-1 . TRBV12-3/TRBV12-4 once CASISGTGGGEQFF TGTGCCAGCATATCTGGTACAGGTGGCGGTGAGCAGTTCTTC
TRBJ2-3 TRBD1 TRBV5-5 many CASSLDRGTDTQYF TGTGCCAGCAGCTTGGACAGGGGAACAGATACGCAGTATTTT